Below are 19 T cell receptor beta chains sequenced from a single sample in a study of shared T cell receptors in the human thymus. The method was immunoSEQ multiplex PCR; TCRdb's version includes in-frame clones alone and lacks a portion of them. This sample yields over 450,000 clones, of which around three quarters are seen a single time; about 0.012% belongs to the top ten. These data were also filed under a second study, of human thymus T cells.

The source material was thymocytes. These receptors all come from a boy under two years old with a congenital heart defect.

This clone was counted a single time. The chain carries TRBV27 and TRBJ2-3; D gene uncertain. V was clipped by 2 bases and J by 4 bases, with 10 bases between them. CDR1 MNHEY and CDR2 SMNVEV come from the germline V gene (reference sequence). The CDR3 runs 14 residues. CDR3 nucleotides: TGTGCCAGCAGTTTAGACCAGCGCCCAGATACGCAGTATTTT. It specifies CASSLDQRPDTQYF.

With regard to this clone: Within the sample, other DNA sequences also encode this same CDR3. The genes are TRBV30 and TRBJ2-1; TRBD2 agrees at 13 bases. This CDR3 comprises 19 residues. Trimming removed 4 bases from V and 1 base from J; junction bases left unmatched: 13. Germline V gene data show CDR1 as GTSNPN and CDR2 as SVGIG (reference sequence). The CDR3 DNA sequence: TGTGCCTGGACCCCCGGACTAGCGGGAGTTATGGGGTCCTACAATGAGCAGTTCTTC. Amino acid sequence: CAWTPGLAGVMGSYNEQFF.

The V call is TRBV28, the J call TRBJ2-3; 8 bases match TRBD1. The CDR3 has 15 amino acids. Per the germline V gene, CDR1 is MDHEN and CDR2 is SYDVKM. The V segment lost 6 bases and the J segment 1 base; nucleotides outside the gene matches: 6. CDR3 nucleotides: TGTGCCAGCAGCCCCGAGGGACAGGGCACAGATACGCAGTATTTT. Its protein is CASSPEGQGTDTQYF.

This clone was seen once. The chain is built from TRBV30 and TRBJ2-1; 11 bases match TRBD2. The J segment lost 6 bases and the V segment lost 8 bases, leaving 6 bases of the junction unmatched. The CDR3 totals 13 residues. The germline V gene encodes CDR1 GTSNPN and CDR2 SVGIG (reference sequence). The CDR3: CAGGTSGGNEQFF. For the CDR3, the DNA is TGTGCCGGTGGGACTAGCGGAGGCAATGAGCAGTTCTTC.

The chain joins TRBV27 to TRBJ2-1; 10 nucleotides agree with TRBD2. The CDR3 spans 18 residues. Trimming removed 2 bases from V and 7 bases from J; junction bases left unmatched: 14. Germline CDR1 reads MNHEY; CDR2 reads SMNVEV (reference sequence). The DNA for the CDR3 is TGTGCCAGCAGTTTAACAGGGAGGGCTAGCGGGAGTAAAAATGAGCAGTTCTTC. This sequence encodes CASSLTGRASGSKNEQFF.

Here the CDR3 DNA reads TGCAGCGTTGACTGGGAGGCGGAGACCCAGTACTTC. Translation: CSVDWEAETQYF. The chain uses TRBV29-1 and TRBJ2-5, with D perhaps TRBD2 (6 bases). The CDR3 consists of 12 residues. Trimming removed 3 bases from V and 5 bases from J, with 10 bases in between. Germline CDR1 and CDR2: SQVTM and ANQGSEA.

This clone is a singleton in its sample. This chain links TRBV7-2 with TRBJ2-7; possible D gene TRBD1, 6 bases. CDR1 and CDR2 (germline): SGHTA, FQGNSA. The V gene lost 7 bases and the J gene lost 3 bases, with 13 bases spanning the gap. The CDR3 runs to 13 residues. The CDR3 nucleotides read TGTGCCAGCACCACCAAAGGGGGCTACGAGCAGTACTTC. Translating it yields CASTTKGGYEQYF. The variable domain in full, completed from reference TRBV7-2 and TRBJ2-7, reads GAGVSQSPSNKVTEKGKDVELRCDPISGHTALYWYRQSLGQGLEFLIYFQGNSAPDKSGLPSDRFSAERTGGSVSTLTIQRTQQEDSAVYLCASTTKGGYEQYFGPGTRLTVT.

The rearrangement uses TRBV25-1 and TRBJ1-4, with TRBD1 matching over 10 bases. Germline loops: CDR1 MGHDK, CDR2 SYGVNS. CDR3 length: 15 amino acids. J gave up 8 bases and V 2 bases, and 5 bases lay outside the gene matches. For the CDR3, the DNA is TGTGCCAGCAGTGAACGGACAGGGGGATACGAAAAACTGTTTTTT. It specifies CASSERTGGYEKLFF.

The rearrangement links TRBV4-3 to TRBJ2-1; 13 nucleotides align to TRBD2. CDR3 length: 16 residues. CDR1 is LGHNA, CDR2 YSLEER, per germline. V was pared by 3 bases and J by 7 bases, with 6 bases of the junction left unmatched. CDR3 DNA sequence: TGCGCCAGCAGCCAGGGGACTAGCGGGGCGTGGAATGAGCAGTTCTTC. This translates into CASSQGTSGAWNEQFF.

The chain couples TRBV28 to TRBJ2-4; 10 bases are shared with TRBD2. V dropped 5 bases and J dropped 0; count of bases not matched to a gene: 10. CDR3 size: 18 residues. Germline V lookup: CDR1 MDHEN, CDR2 SYDVKM. The CDR3 region has the DNA TGTGCCAGCAGTCCACTAGCGGGACGGGAGAGAGCCAAAAACATTCAGTACTTC. It yields the protein CASSPLAGRERAKNIQYF. The full variable domain, completed using reference TRBV28 and TRBJ2-4, is DVKVTQSSRYLVKRTGEKVFLECVQDMDHENMFWYRQDPGLGLRLIYFSYDVKMKEKGDIPEGYSVSREKKERFSLILESASTNQTSMYLCASSPLAGRERAKNIQYFGAGTRLSVL.

The chain is built from TRBV28 and TRBJ2-7; 7 bases line up with TRBD2. There are 13 residues in the CDR3. Germline V lookup: CDR1 MDHEN, CDR2 SYDVKM. The trim removed 3 bases at V and 3 bases at J, leaving 2 bases unmatched. CDR3 loop: CASSFAGVYEQYF. The DNA for the CDR3 is TGTGCCAGCAGTTTCGCGGGGGTCTACGAGCAGTACTTC. Using reference TRBV28 and TRBJ2-7 for the parts outside the CDR3, the full variable domain is DVKVTQSSRYLVKRTGEKVFLECVQDMDHENMFWYRQDPGLGLRLIYFSYDVKMKEKGDIPEGYSVSREKKERFSLILESASTNQTSMYLCASSFAGVYEQYFGPGTRLTVT.

V usage is TRBV4-2 and J usage is TRBJ2-7; tentative D call: TRBD2 (5 bases). Deletions cut 1 base from V and 1 base from J, with 20 bases between. Germline CDR1 reads LGHNA; CDR2 reads YNFKEQ. The CDR3 is 18 residues long. The CDR3, as DNA: TGTGCCAGCAGCCAAGTTAGTGGGGAGTTCCTGGGGTCCTACGAGCAGTACTTC. Amino acid sequence: CASSQVSGEFLGSYEQYF.

The chain recombines TRBV30 with TRBJ1-5, with 7 bases fitting TRBD1. The CDR3 covers 13 residues. The germline V gene has CDR1 GTSNPN and CDR2 SVGIG (reference sequence). With V trimmed by 7 bases and J by 7 bases, 10 bases remained unmatched. CDR3 residues: CASPGTETQPQHF. As DNA, the CDR3 is TGTGCCTCTCCCGGGACAGAGACCCAGCCCCAGCATTTT.

CDR3 in amino acids: CASSLGLGLAGVNYEQYF. The CDR3, as DNA: TGTGCCAGCAGCTTAGGCCTGGGACTAGCGGGAGTGAACTACGAGCAGTACTTC. This chain connects TRBV13 to TRBJ2-7; 14 nucleotides match TRBD2. The CDR3 covers 18 residues. Germline V CDR1 and CDR2: PRHDT, FYEKMQ (reference sequence). V shed 0 bases and J 3 bases; nucleotides not matched to a gene: 7. Full variable domain (missing parts from reference TRBV13 and TRBJ2-7): AAGVIQSPRHLIKEKRETATLKCYPIPRHDTVYWYQQGPGQDPQFLISFYEKMQSDKGSIPDRFSAQQFSDYHSELNMSSLELGDSALYFCASSLGLGLAGVNYEQYFGPGTRLTVT.

The chain joins TRBV28 to TRBJ2-3; 7 bases agree with TRBD1. Trimming cost V 6 bases and J 4 bases; bases outside gene matches: 16. CDR3 length: 17 residues. Germline CDR1 and CDR2: MDHEN and SYDVKM. CDR3 region: CASRFPQKGAGADTQYF. The CDR3, as DNA: TGTGCCAGCAGGTTCCCGCAGAAGGGGGCTGGGGCAGATACGCAGTATTTT.

This clone was picked up one time. V is TRBV30 and J is TRBJ2-7, with a possible D match to TRBD1 (6 bases). CDR3 length equals 14 residues. Germline CDR1 is GTSNPN and CDR2 is SVGIG (reference sequence). The V end was cut by 3 bases, the J end by 0 bases, with 12 bases between. CDR3 loop: CAWREQGGSYEQYF. The CDR3 bases are TGTGCCTGGAGGGAACAGGGCGGCTCCTACGAGCAGTACTTC.

This rearrangement joins TRBV25-1 to TRBJ1-1; 8 positions agree with TRBD1. V was clipped by 4 bases and J by 2 bases; unmatched bases: 6. The CDR3 runs 15 residues. CDR1 is MGHDK and CDR2 is SYGVNS in the germline V gene. The CDR3 DNA is TGTGCCAGCAGTGCCGCAGGGGGCGCAAACACTGAAGCTTTCTTT. It specifies CASSAAGGANTEAFF.

V is TRBV10-1 and J is TRBJ2-7; TRBD1 matches 11 bases. The trim removed 9 bases at V and 3 bases at J, leaving 1 base unmatched. Germline values: CDR1 WNHNN, CDR2 SYGVQD (reference sequence). There are 12 residues in the CDR3. DNA of the CDR3: TGCGCCAGGGGGACAGGGGGCTACGAGCAGTACTTC. Protein product: CARGTGGYEQYF.

The gene calls are TRBV5-6 and TRBJ2-7; D may be TRBD2 (6 bases). Trimming took off 4 bases at V and 4 bases at J, with 18 bases between the two ends. CDR3 length: 15 amino acids. CDR1 and CDR2 (germline): SGHDT, YYEEEE. The CDR3 loop reads CASSPGVARLYEQYF. CDR3 bases: TGTGCCAGCAGCCCGGGGGTAGCGCGACTTTACGAGCAGTACTTC.